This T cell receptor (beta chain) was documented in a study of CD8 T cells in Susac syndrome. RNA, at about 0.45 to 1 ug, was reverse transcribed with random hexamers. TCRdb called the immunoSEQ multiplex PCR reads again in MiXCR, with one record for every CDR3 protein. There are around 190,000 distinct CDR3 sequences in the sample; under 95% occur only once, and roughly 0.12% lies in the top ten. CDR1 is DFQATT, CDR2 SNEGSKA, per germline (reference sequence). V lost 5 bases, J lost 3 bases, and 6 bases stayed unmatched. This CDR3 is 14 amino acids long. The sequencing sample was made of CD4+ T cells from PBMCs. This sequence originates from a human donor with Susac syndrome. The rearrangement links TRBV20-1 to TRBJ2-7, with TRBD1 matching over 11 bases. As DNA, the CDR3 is TGCAGTGCTCGGACCGGGACAGGGGGCTACGAGCAGTACTTC. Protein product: CSARTGTGGYEQYF.